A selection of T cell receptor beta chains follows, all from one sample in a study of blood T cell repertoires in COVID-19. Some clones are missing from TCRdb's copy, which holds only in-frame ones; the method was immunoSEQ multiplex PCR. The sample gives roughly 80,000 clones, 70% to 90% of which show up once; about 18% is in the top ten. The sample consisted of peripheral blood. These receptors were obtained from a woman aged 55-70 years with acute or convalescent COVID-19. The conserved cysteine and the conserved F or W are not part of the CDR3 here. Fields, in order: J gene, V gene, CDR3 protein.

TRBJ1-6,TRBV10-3,AISQGGNSPLH
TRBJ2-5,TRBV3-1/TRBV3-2,ASSRTGETQY
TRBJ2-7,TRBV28,ASGNSGPTYEQY
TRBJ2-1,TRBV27,ASSLDRGSGEQF
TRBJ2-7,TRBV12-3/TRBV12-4,ASSLGGGSGVF
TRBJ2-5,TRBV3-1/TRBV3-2,ASSQPGELAGGMETQY
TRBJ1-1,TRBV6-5,ASSQTGVGDTEAF
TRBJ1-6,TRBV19,ASSIQVGGDSPLH
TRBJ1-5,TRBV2,ASSEARRGLRNQPQH
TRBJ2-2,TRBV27,ASSAGTGRTGELF
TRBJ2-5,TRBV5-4,ASSLHDRGETQY
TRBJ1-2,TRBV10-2,ASSAQGQGAYGYT
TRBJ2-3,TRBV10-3,AISGRDRVGDTQY
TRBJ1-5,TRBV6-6,ASSYKMTGENQPQH
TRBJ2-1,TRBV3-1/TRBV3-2,ASSPYETGGYNEQF
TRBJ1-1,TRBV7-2,ASSLMDRVNTEAF
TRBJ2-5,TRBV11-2,ASSPTQETQY
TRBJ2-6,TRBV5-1,ASSLEASGANVLT
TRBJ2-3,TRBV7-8,ASSLVTGQDVDTQY
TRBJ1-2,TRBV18,ASSPPSQGEHGYT
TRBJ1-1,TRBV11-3,ASSPGQAGEAF
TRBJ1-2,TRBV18,ASSPSILDGYT
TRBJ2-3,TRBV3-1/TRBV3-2,ASSQETGQTDTQY
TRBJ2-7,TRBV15,ATSTNFGGAGYEQY
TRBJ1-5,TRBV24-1,ATSEGWGQGNQPQH
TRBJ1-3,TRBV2,ASKHRGESSGNTIY
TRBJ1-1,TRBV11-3,ASSLGRNTEAF
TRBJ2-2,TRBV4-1,ASSQDLAGELF
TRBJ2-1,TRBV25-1,ASNPQRGVNEQF
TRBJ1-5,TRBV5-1,ASSPGVGGQPQH
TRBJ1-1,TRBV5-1,ASSSTVLGTEAF
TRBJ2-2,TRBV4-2,ASSQEGGIVGELF
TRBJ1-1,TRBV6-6,ASSYTILGEAF
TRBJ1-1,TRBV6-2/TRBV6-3,ASSLDRGGTEAF
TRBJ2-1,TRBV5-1,ASSLDTGRDEQF
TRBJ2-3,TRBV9,ASSFSGDPTTDTQY
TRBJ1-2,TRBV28,ATPTGTGVGANYGYT
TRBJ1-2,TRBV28,ASSLSAGTGGSGYT
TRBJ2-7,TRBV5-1,ASSGGGPLGEQY
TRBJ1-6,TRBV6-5,ASRTLGQVNSPLH
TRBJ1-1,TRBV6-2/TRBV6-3,ASSDGQARNTEAF
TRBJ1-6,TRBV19,ASSGEQYSPLH
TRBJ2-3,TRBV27,ASSATGTGRADTQY
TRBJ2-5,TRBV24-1,ATSDLRRGETQY
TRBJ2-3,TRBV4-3,ASSNRLAGETDTQY
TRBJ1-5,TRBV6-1,ASSEGEGPQH
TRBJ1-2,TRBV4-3,ASSQAGGLNYGYT
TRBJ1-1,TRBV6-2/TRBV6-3,ASSKFRGENTEAF
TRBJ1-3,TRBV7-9,ASSYRGGSGNTIY